Below are 22 T cell receptor beta chains sequenced from a single sample in a study of T-cell memory formation after mild COVID-19. TCRdb processed the 5' RACE reads anew with MiXCR; each CDR3 protein has one entry. The data show a few hundred thousand distinct CDR3 sequences, around 21% seen once. The sequenced sample was PBMCs or a T cell subset sorted from them (not recorded which). The receptors were gathered from an adult woman who had mild COVID-19 (a few samples of this study predate the infection). Cell type and time point are not known.

A few counts support this clonotype. This chain connects TRBV4-2 to TRBJ2-1; a possible D gene is TRBD1 (6 bases). Trimming shortened V by 3 bases and J by 7 bases, and 10 bases separated the two germline ends. Germline loops: CDR1 LGHNA, CDR2 YNFKEQ. This CDR3 comprises 13 residues. CDR3 sequence (DNA): TGTGCCAGCAGCCATTATACAGGGAATGAGCAGTTCTTC. Residues: CASSHYTGNEQFF.

V and J are TRBV18 and TRBJ1-4, with a possible D match to TRBD1 (6 bases). Germline loops: CDR1 KGHSH, CDR2 LQKENI. This CDR3 is built from 14 residues. Trimming took off 2 bases at V and 13 bases at J, with 17 bases between the two ends. The CDR3 region is CASSPGPTSGALFF. The CDR3 DNA reads as TGTGCCAGCTCACCAGGGCCAACCTCGGGGGCACTGTTTTTT.

V and J are TRBV5-1 and TRBJ1-2, with unresolved D. Germline V gives CDR1 SGHRS, CDR2 YFSETQ. The CDR3 has 15 amino acids. Between the trimmed V and J ends, which lost 0 bases and 7 bases, there was a span of 16 bases. The CDR3 coding sequence is TGCGCCAGCAGCTTGGAGTCTACTAGCCTGCGTGGCTACACCTTC. This codes for CASSLESTSLRGYTF.

The chain carries TRBV5-1 and TRBJ1-6; D might be TRBD1 (6 bases). This CDR3 has 15 residues. Deletions cut 1 base from V and 7 bases from J, with 12 bases between. Germline V gene sequence: CDR1 SGHRS, CDR2 YFSETQ. For the CDR3, the DNA is TGCGCCAGCAGCTTGCTGCCAGGGGAGAATTCACCCCTCCACTTT. This encodes CASSLLPGENSPLHF.

J is TRBJ1-3 and V is TRBV3-1; D call uncertain. The CDR3 is 16 amino acids. Trimming cost V 0 bases and J 0 bases, with 9 bases left between them. Per germline, CDR1 LGHDT and CDR2 YNNKEL (reference sequence). The CDR3 nucleotides are TGTGCCAGCAGCCAAGATTTCCAGTACTCTGGAAACACCATATATTTT. This gives the protein CASSQDFQYSGNTIYF.

This clonotype was observed a handful of times. The chain combines TRBV5-1 with TRBJ1-1; 8 positions agree with TRBD1. This CDR3 comprises 15 residues. V gave up 4 bases and J gave up 4 bases; unmatched junction bases: 9. The germline V gene encodes CDR1 SGHRS and CDR2 YFSETQ. The chain's CDR3 is CASSVDRGLGTEAFF. CDR3 bases: TGCGCCAGCAGCGTAGACAGGGGATTAGGCACTGAAGCTTTCTTT.

The chain recombines TRBV7-9 with TRBJ2-6, with D perhaps matching TRBD1 (6 bases). Germline V CDR1 and CDR2: SEHNR, FQNEAQ (reference sequence). This CDR3 spans 17 amino acids. V lost 5 bases and J lost 0, with 14 bases in between. CDR3 amino acids: CASSTYRASSGANVLTF. The CDR3 nucleotides are TGTGCCAGCAGCACCTACAGGGCGAGCTCTGGGGCCAACGTCCTGACTTTC.

This clonotype was counted only a few times. The V and J genes are TRBV6-1 and TRBJ1-1; the match to TRBD1 covers 8 bases. This CDR3 region has 16 residues. The V gene's germline CDR1 is MNHNS and CDR2 SASEGT. V lost 9 bases to trimming and J lost 1 base; unmatched junction nucleotides: 13. CDR3 residues: CASSSDRVAGNTEAFF. Written as DNA, the CDR3 is TGTGCCAGTTCGTCGGACAGGGTGGCTGGGAACACTGAAGCTTTCTTT.

V gene TRBV20-1 combines with J gene TRBJ1-1; TRBD1 aligns across 9 bases. V shed 4 bases, J shed 5 bases, and the junction held 8 bases outside the gene matches. This CDR3 has 14 residues. CDR1 and CDR2 from the germline V gene are DFQATT and SNEGSKA (reference sequence). The DNA for the CDR3 is TGCAGTGCTAAAAACCGGGACAGGGAAACTGAAGCTTTCTTT. This codes for CSAKNRDRETEAFF.

The rearrangement links TRBV10-3 to TRBJ1-2; D may be TRBD1 (5 bases). Germline loops: CDR1 ENHRY, CDR2 SYGVKD. This CDR3 is built from 13 residues. V dropped 3 bases and J dropped 8 bases, with 13 bases sitting between them. Written as DNA, the CDR3 is TGTGCCATCAGTGATAACAGGCAATTGGGCTACACCTTC. As protein: CAISDNRQLGYTF.

The chain carries TRBV4-2 and TRBJ1-1, with 7 bases lining up with TRBD1. CDR3 size: 16 residues. CDR1 is LGHNA and CDR2 is YNFKEQ in the germline V gene. With 5 bases clipped from V and 3 bases from J, the junction kept 12 bases outside the gene matches. CDR3 in DNA: TGTGCCAGCAGCGTTAATACAGGGGCTAAGGACACTGAAGCTTTCTTT. It encodes CASSVNTGAKDTEAFF.

The chain uses TRBV9 and TRBJ1-2; TRBD1 might be the D (5 bases). Trimming took 0 bases from V and 6 from J, leaving 12 bases between them. The CDR3 length is 14 residues. Germline V gene sequence: CDR1 SGDLS, CDR2 YYNGEE. CDR3 sequence reads: CASSVDLVQDGYTF. The CDR3 region has the DNA TGTGCCAGCAGCGTAGACCTTGTACAGGATGGCTACACCTTC.

The chain carries TRBV28 and TRBJ2-7; D perhaps matches TRBD1 (5 bases). Germline CDR1 and CDR2: MDHEN and SYDVKM. The CDR3 is 15 amino acids. Trimming removed 6 bases at V and 5 bases at J, with 20 bases between. The CDR3 loop reads CASSGRVSSRHEQYF. In nucleotides, the CDR3 is TGTGCCAGCAGCGGCAGGGTTAGCAGTCGACACGAGCAGTACTTC.

J is TRBJ2-3 and V is TRBV2, with D possibly matching TRBD2 (5 bases). CDR3 length: 17 residues. V gave up 7 bases and J gave up 0 bases, with 20 bases separating them. Germline V gene sequence: CDR1 SNHLY, CDR2 FYNNEI. The CDR3 spells CASIRSRSGISTDTQYF. The CDR3 nucleotides are TGTGCCAGCATAAGGTCGCGGAGCGGAATAAGCACAGATACGCAGTATTTT.

In the case of this clonotype: The junction does not match germline at one end; this may be a read error. V is TRBV4-2 and J is TRBJ2-7; 13 bases are shared with TRBD2. Germline CDR1 reads LGHNA; CDR2 reads YNFKEQ. The CDR3 runs to 17 residues. CDR3 in amino acids: CASSHTLAGGPSSEQYF. CDR3 DNA: TGTGCCAGCAGCCATACACTAGCGGGAGGGCCCTCCTCCGAGCAGTACTTC.

The count of this clonotype is one. The CDR3 loop reads CASRATGNTEAFF. In DNA, the CDR3 is TGTGCCAGCAGGGCGACGGGGAACACTGAAGCTTTCTTT. The V gene is TRBV27, the J gene TRBJ1-1; D gene uncertain. The V end was cut by 6 bases, the J end by 1 base, with 9 bases between. The CDR3 length is 13 residues. CDR1 MNHEY and CDR2 SMNVEV come from the germline V gene (reference sequence).

Only a few counts were recorded for this clonotype. CDR3 DNA sequence: TGTGCCAGCAGTGAGGTAGCGGGTATCACAGATACGCAGTATTTT. This codes for CASSEVAGITDTQYF. This chain joins TRBV2 and TRBJ2-3; 7 positions agree with TRBD2. The CDR3 runs 15 residues. Germline values: CDR1 SNHLY, CDR2 FYNNEI. J gave up 2 bases and V 3 bases, and 5 bases lay outside the gene matches.

The chain is built from TRBV7-2 and TRBJ1-1; no clear D gene. Germline CDR1 SGHTA, CDR2 FQGNSA. The CDR3 is 15 amino acids. Trimming took off 1 base at V and 1 base at J, with 10 bases between the two ends. The DNA for the CDR3 is TGTGCCAGCAGCTTAGGCATTTGGGGGAACACTGAAGCTTTCTTT. This codes for CASSLGIWGNTEAFF.

This clonotype appeared a few times. The rearrangement joins TRBV18 to TRBJ1-2, with TRBD1 matching 10 bases. The CDR3 spans 14 residues. After removal of 1 base from V and 14 bases from J, the junction contained 10 bases not matched to a gene. CDR1 is KGHSH, CDR2 LQKENI, per germline. The chain's CDR3 is CASSPLDRGRRDTF. The CDR3 bases are TGTGCCAGCTCACCACTTGACAGGGGGCGCAGAGATACCTTC. Full variable domain (missing parts from reference TRBV18 and TRBJ1-2): NAGVMQNPRHLVRRRGQEARLRCSPMKGHSHVYWYRQLPEEGLKFMVYLQKENIIDESGMPKERFSAEFPKEGPSILRIQQVVRGDSAAYFCASSPLDRGRRDTFGSGTRLTVV.

This clonotype was seen only a few times. The chain joins TRBV27 to TRBJ2-1; 7 nucleotides line up with TRBD2. Germline CDR1 is MNHEY and CDR2 is SMNVEV (reference sequence). The CDR3 runs to 16 residues. Trimming cost V 8 bases and J 5 bases; bases outside gene matches: 15. CDR3 sequence: CASSTLGLAEDNEQFF. CDR3 nucleotides: TGTGCCAGCTCAACCCTGGGGCTAGCGGAGGACAATGAGCAGTTCTTC.

The CDR3 is CASSLLGVVMNTEAFF. Here the CDR3 DNA reads TGTGCCAGCAGCTTACTTGGGGTTGTCATGAACACTGAAGCTTTCTTT. The rearrangement joins TRBV7-9 to TRBJ1-1; unclear D gene. In germline, CDR1 is SEHNR, CDR2 FQNEAQ (reference sequence). The CDR3 length is 16 residues. Trimming removed 2 bases at V and 0 bases at J, with 13 bases between.

This clonotype showed up just a few times. The V call is TRBV4-3, the J call TRBJ1-2, with D perhaps TRBD1 (5 bases). V lost 1 base and J lost 7, with 16 bases in between. The CDR3 loop spans 15 amino acids. In germline, CDR1 is LGHNA, CDR2 YSLEER. CDR3 amino acids: CASSQASGGRVGYTF. DNA for the CDR3: TGCGCCAGCAGCCAAGCCAGCGGGGGGAGGGTTGGCTACACCTTC.